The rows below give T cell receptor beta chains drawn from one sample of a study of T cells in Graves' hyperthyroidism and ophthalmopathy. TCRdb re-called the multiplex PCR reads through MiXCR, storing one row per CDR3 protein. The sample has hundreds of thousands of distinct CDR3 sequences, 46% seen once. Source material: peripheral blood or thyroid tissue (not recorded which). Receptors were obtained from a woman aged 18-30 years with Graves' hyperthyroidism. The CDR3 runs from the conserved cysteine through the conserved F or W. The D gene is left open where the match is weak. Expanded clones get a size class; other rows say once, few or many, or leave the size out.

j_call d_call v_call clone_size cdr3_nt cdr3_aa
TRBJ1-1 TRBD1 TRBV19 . TGTGCCAGTCGCAATGACAGGGGAACGAACACTGAAGCTTTCTTT CASRNDRGTNTEAFF
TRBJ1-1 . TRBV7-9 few TGTGCCAGCAGTTACGACAGGTGGACTGAAGCTTTCTTT CASSYDRWTEAFF
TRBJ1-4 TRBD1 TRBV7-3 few TGTGCCAGCAGCCTACCGACAGGGCGGCGGGAAAAACTGTTTTTT CASSLPTGRREKLFF
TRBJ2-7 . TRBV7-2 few TGTGCCAGCAGCCCGAGGAAGACCGAGCAGTACTTC CASSPRKTEQYF
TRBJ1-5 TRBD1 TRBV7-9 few TGCGCCAGCAGCCAAGGACAGGGCGATCAGCCCCAGCATTTT CASSQGQGDQPQHF
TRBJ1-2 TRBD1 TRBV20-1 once TGCAGTGCTAGGGGGGACAGGGCTTTTGGCTATGGCTACACCTTC CSARGDRAFGYGYTF
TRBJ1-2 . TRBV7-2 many TGTGCCAGCAGCCCCAGGGCAGGGACCTATGGCTACACCTTC CASSPRAGTYGYTF
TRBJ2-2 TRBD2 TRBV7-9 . TGTGCCAGCAGCCAACGAGCGGGGAGGGCGAACACCGGGGAGCTGTTTTTT CASSQRAGRANTGELFF
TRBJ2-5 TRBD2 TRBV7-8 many TGTGCCAGCAGCTTCGGGACTAGTGTTGAGACCCAGTACTTC CASSFGTSVETQYF
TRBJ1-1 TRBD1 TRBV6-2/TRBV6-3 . TGTGCCAGCAGTTTAATACAGGGGGAAGCTTTCTTT CASSLIQGEAFF
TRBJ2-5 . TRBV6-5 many TGTGCCAGCAGTTCCTTGACCTGGACGCGCGAGACCCAGTACTTC CASSSLTWTRETQYF
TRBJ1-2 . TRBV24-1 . TGTACCACCAGTGATCCGGGCGTCGATGGCTACACCTTC CTTSDPGVDGYTF
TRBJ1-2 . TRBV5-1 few TGCGCCAGCAGCTTGGTTCAGAACTATGGCTACACCTTC CASSLVQNYGYTF
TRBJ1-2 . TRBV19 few TGTGCCAGTAGTATCCAAGGCGGGGGGAACTATGGCTACACCTTC CASSIQGGGNYGYTF
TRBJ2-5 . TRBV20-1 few TGCAGTGCTATGGGGCGGGCGGATCAAGAGACCCAGTACTTC CSAMGRADQETQYF
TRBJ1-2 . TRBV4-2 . TGTGCCAGCAGCCCCGGTTGGACAGCCTATGGCTACACCTTC CASSPGWTAYGYTF
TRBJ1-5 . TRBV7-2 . TGTGCCAGCAGCTTAACATTGGGCCCCCAGCATTTT CASSLTLGPQHF
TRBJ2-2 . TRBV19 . TGTGCCAGTAGTATGGGGTCAGTGAACACCGGGGAGCTGTTTTTT CASSMGSVNTGELFF
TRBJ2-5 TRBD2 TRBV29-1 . TGCAGCGTTGAAGTTCCAGCGGGAGTGAGCTCGGTTGAGACCCAGTACTTC CSVEVPAGVSSVETQYF
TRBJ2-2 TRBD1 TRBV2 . TGTGCCAGCAACCACGACAGGGGGGGATCCACCGGGGAGCTGTTTTTT CASNHDRGGSTGELFF
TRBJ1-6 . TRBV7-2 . TGTGCCAGCAGCCCCCCCGGGACCTGGGATAATTCACCCCTCCACTTT CASSPPGTWDNSPLHF
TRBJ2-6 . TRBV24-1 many TGTGCCACCAGTGATTTCCTAGCCGGGGCCAACGTCCTGACTTTC CATSDFLAGANVLTF
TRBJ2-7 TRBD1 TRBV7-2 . TGTGCCAGCAGCCTAAACTCCGGGACAGTCTTATACGAGCAGTACTTC CASSLNSGTVLYEQYF
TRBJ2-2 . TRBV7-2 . TGTGCCAGCAGCTTAGGTAGCGTTAACACCGGGGAGCTGTTTTTT CASSLGSVNTGELFF
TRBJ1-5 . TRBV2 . TGTGCCAGCAGCCAAGATCTGCCCGGGAATCAGCCCCAGCATTTT CASSQDLPGNQPQHF
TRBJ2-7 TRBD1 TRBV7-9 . TGTGCCAGCAGCGCTTGGACAGGGGGCCGAATTTACGAGCAGTACTTC CASSAWTGGRIYEQYF
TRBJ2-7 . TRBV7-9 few TGCGCCAGCAGCTTGTGGGGAGCGAGCTCCTACGAGCAGTACTTC CASSLWGASSYEQYF